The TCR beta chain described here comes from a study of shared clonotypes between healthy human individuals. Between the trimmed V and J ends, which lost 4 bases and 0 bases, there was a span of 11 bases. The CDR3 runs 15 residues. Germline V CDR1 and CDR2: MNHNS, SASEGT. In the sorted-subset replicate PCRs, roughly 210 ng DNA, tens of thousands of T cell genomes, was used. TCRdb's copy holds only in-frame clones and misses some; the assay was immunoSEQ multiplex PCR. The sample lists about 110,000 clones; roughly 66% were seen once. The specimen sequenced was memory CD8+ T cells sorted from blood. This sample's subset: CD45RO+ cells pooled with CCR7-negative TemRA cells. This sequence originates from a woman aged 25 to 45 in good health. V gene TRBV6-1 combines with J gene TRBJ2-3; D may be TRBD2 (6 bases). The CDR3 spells CASSVSAGSTDTQYF. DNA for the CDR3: TGTGCCAGCAGTGTTTCTGCGGGGAGCACAGATACGCAGTATTTT.